This T cell receptor beta chain originates from a study of blood T cell repertoires in COVID-19. Authors' data handling: Amplification with reference gene primers provided the estimates of nucleated cell counts. Only in-frame clones appear in the TCRdb table, and some are missing; sequencing was by immunoSEQ multiplex PCR. V and J calls and clone size come straight from that table; D and trimming were deduced from the DNA. This sample has some 450,000 clones, with about 91% found just once. Regarding this clone: The sample has other DNA sequences that encode this CDR3 too.

V trimming: 5 bases; J trimming: 2 bases; junction bases outside the gene matches: 3. The CDR3 sequence is 14 residues long. Looked up from germline, CDR1 is MNHEY and CDR2 is SVGAGI. Specimen: peripheral blood. The rearrangement uses TRBV6-5 and TRBJ1-2, with 9 bases that match TRBD1. This receptor was taken from a woman in her forties or fifties with COVID-19, enrolled during active disease. CDR3 coding DNA: TGTGCCAGCAGTCGGGACAGGGTCAACTATGGCTACACCTTC. Protein product: CASSRDRVNYGYTF.